This TCR beta chain was obtained from a study of cytomegalovirus exposure and HLA in healthy donors. Vbeta (60) and Jbeta (13) primers were used in the PCR. Libraries were prepared by immunoSEQ multiplex PCR; TCRdb keeps only in-frame clonotypes and omits some of them. Among 150,000 to 200,000 clones listed, 65% to 90% were seen once. In germline, CDR1 is MDHEN, CDR2 SYDVKM. The CDR3 spans 16 residues. Trimming at V came to 3 bases and at J to 3 bases, leaving 6 bases not matched to a gene. The TCR comes from a woman aged 45-60 years in good health and CMV-seronegative. The chain employs TRBV28 and TRBJ2-4; TRBD2 matches 9 bases. The sample was PBMCs. The CDR3 DNA reads as TGTGCCAGCAGTTTCGGTAGCGGGAGTGGCAAAAACATTCAGTACTTC. Its protein is CASSFGSGSGKNIQYF. The full variable domain, with the rest looked up from reference TRBV28 and TRBJ2-4, is DVKVTQSSRYLVKRTGEKVFLECVQDMDHENMFWYRQDPGLGLRLIYFSYDVKMKEKGDIPEGYSVSREKKERFSLILESASTNQTSMYLCASSFGSGSGKNIQYFGAGTRLSVL.